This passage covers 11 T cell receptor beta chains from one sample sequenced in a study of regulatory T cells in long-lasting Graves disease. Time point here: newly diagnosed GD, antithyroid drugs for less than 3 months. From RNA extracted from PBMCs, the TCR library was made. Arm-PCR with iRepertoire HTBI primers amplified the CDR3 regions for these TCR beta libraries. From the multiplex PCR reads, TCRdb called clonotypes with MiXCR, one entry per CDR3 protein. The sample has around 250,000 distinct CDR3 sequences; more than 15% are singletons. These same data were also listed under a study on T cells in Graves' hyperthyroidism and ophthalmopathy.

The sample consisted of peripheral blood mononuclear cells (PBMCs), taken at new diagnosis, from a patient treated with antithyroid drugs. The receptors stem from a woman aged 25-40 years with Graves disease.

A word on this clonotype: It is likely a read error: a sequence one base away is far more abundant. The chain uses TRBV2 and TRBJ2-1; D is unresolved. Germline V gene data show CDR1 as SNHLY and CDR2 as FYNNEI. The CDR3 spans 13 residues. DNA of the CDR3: TGTGCCAGCAGCGCCGCCCCCTACAATAAGCAGTTCTTC. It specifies CASSAAPYNKQFF.

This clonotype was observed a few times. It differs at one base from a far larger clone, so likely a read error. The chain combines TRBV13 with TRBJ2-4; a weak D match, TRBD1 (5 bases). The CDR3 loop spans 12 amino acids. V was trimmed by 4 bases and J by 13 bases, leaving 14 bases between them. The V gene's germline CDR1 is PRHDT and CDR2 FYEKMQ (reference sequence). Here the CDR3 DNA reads TGTGCCAGCAGCTCCCCCCAGGGTGAGCAGTACTTC. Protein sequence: CASSSPQGEQYF.

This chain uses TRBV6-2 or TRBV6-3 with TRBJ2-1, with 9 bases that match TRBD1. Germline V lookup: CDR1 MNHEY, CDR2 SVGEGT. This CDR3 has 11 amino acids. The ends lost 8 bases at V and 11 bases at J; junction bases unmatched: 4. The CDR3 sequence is CASPGQGKQFF. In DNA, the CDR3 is TGTGCCAGCCCGGGACAGGGAAAGCAGTTCTTC.

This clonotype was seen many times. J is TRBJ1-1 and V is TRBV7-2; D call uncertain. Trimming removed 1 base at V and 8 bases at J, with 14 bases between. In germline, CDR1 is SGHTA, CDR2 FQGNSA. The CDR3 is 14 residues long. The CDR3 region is CASSLVPSAGEAFF. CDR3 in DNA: TGTGCCAGCAGCTTAGTCCCCAGCGCAGGCGAAGCTTTCTTT.

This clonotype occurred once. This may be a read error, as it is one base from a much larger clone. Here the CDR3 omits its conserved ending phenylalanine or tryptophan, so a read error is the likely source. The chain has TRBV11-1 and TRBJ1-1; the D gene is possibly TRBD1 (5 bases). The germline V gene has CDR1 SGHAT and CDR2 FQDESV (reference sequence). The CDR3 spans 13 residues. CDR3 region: CASSSGGVAEAFI. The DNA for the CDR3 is TGCGCCAGCAGCTCGGGGGGGGTCGCTGAAGCTTTCATT.

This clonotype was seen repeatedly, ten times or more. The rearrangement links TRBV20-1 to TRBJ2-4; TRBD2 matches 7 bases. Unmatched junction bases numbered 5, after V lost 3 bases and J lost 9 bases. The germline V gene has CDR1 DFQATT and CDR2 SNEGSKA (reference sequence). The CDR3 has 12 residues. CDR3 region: CSASRTGGIQYF. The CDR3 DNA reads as TGCAGTGCTAGTAGGACGGGGGGCATTCAGTACTTC.

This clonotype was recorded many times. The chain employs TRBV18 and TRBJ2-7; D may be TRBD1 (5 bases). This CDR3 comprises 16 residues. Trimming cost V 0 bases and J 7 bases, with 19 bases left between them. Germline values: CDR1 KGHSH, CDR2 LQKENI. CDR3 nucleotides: TGTGCCAGCTCACCACCGGTTGGCAGGGAATCTAGAGAGCAGTACTTC. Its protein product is CASSPPVGRESREQYF.

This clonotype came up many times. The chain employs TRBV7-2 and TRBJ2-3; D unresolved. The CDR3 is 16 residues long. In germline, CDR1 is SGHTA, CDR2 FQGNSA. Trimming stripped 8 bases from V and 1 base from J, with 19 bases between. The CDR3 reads CASGSVIGLGTDTQYF. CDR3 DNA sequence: TGTGCCAGCGGCTCAGTGATTGGTTTGGGCACAGATACGCAGTATTTT.

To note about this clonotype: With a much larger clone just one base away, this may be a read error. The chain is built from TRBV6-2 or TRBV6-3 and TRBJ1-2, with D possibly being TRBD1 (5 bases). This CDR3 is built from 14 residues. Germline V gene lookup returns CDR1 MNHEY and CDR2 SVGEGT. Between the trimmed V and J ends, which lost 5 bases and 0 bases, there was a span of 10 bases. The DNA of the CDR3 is TGTGCCAGCAGTGGAACAGGCCCTAACTATGGCTACACCTTC. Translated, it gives CASSGTGPNYGYTF.

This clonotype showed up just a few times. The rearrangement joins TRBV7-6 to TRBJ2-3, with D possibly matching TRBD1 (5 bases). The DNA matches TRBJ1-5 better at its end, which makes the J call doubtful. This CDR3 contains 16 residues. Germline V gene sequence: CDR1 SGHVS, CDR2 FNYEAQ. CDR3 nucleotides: TGTGCCAGCAGCTTAGTTCGGACTAGCGGGGGGGATACGCAGCATTTT. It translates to CASSLVRTSGGDTQHF.

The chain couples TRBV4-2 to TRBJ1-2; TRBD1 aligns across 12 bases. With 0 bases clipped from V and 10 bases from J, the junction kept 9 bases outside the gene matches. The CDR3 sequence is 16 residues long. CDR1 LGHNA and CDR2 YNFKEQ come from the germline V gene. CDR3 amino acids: CASSQDRDRGLQVYTF. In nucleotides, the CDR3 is TGTGCCAGCAGCCAAGACCGGGACAGGGGGCTTCAGGTCTACACCTTC.